Only a few counts were recorded for the clone carrying this TCR beta chain. Clones were sequenced by immunoSEQ multiplex PCR, and TCRdb holds only the in-frame ones, with some missing. The sample records 2,000 or so clones, around 49% being singletons. Unmatched junction bases numbered 10, after V lost 10 bases and J lost 5 bases. This CDR3 is 13 amino acids long. Germline assignment: CDR1 MGHDK and CDR2 SYGVNS. The sample belongs to a study of sequential checkpoint blockade in melanoma. Study-wide background: Arm A got nivolumab then ipilimumab; arm B the reverse, 1:1.

Treatment: randomized to nivolumab then ipilimumab (arm A) or the reverse (arm B). The clonotype originates from a human patient with melanoma. Some clones in this sample may be carry-over from other donors' samples. Sequenced here: CD8+ T cells sorted from blood (inferred from file names), sampled from a patient given nivolumab and ipilimumab in sequence. V usage is TRBV25-1 and J usage is TRBJ1-1; 7 nucleotides agree with TRBD1. The CDR3 loop is CATTRGEWTEAFF. CDR3 nucleotide sequence: TGTGCCACAACCAGGGGGGAATGGACTGAAGCTTTCTTT.